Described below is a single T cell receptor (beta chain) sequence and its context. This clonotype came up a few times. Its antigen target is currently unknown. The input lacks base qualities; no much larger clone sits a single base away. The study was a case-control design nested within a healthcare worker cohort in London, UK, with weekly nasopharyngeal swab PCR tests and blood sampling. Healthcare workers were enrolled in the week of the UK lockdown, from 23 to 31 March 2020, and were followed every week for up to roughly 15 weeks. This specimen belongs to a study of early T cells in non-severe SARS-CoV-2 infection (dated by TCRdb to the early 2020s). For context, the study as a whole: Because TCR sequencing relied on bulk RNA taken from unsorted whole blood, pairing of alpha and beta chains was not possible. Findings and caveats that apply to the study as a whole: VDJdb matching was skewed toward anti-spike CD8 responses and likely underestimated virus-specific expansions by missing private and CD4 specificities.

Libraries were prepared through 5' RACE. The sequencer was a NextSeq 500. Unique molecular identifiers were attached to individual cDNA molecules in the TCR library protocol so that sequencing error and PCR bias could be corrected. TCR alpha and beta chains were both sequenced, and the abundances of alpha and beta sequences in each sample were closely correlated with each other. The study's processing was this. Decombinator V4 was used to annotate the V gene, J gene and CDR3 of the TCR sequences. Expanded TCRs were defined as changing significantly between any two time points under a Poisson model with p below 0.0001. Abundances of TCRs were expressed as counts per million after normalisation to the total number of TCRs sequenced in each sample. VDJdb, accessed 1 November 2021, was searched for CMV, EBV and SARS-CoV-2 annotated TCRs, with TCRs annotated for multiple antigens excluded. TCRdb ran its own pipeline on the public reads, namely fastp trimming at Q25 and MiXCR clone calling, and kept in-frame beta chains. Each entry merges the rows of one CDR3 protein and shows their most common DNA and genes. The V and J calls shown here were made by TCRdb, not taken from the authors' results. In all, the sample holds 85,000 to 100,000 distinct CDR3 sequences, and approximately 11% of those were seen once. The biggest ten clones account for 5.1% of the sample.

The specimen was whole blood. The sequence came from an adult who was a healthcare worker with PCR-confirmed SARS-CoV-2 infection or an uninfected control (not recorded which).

The CDR3 reads CASGTLGTSGGYTF. The base sequence is TGCGCCAGCGGAACCCTGGGGACGAGTGGCGGCTACACCTTC. The sequence links TRBV5-1 to TRBJ1-2; TRBD1 is a possible D gene, resting on 5 matching bases. The germline V gene encodes CDR1 SGHRS and CDR2 YFSETQ. The CDR3, from cysteine to phenylalanine, totals 14 residues. The sequence is cut down to CDR3 DNA, 42 bases in frame from base 1. V is shortened by 7 bases, J by 8 bases, and the region joining them spans 21 bases. The CDR3, completed at both ends by the reference TRBV5-1 and TRBJ1-2 genes, gives the full variable domain KAGVTQTPRYLIKTRGQQVTLSCSPISGHRSVSWYQQTPGQGLQFLFEYFSETQRNKGNFPGRFSGRQFSNSRSEMNVSTLELGDSALYLCASGTLGTSGGYTFGSGTRLTVV.